A selection of T cell receptor beta chains follows, all from one sample in a study of blood T cell repertoires in COVID-19. TCRdb keeps only in-frame clones here, not all; method: immunoSEQ multiplex PCR. The sample lists 150,000 or so clones; 80% to 90% were seen once. The sequencing sample was made of peripheral blood. Source of these receptors: a man aged 35 to 55 who had recovered from COVID-19. Each CDR3 is given with its conserved first and last residue. Fields, in order: CDR3 protein, CDR3 DNA, V gene, clone size, D gene, J gene, CDR3 length. D genes are given only for firm matches. Clone size is given for some rows only: seen once, a few or many times, or a class if the clone is expanded.

CDR3 protein: CASSWEGGRGNEQYF
CDR3 DNA: TGTGCCAGCAGTTGGGAAGGAGGCCGAGGGAACGAGCAGTACTTC
V gene: TRBV27
clone size: -
D gene: -
J gene: TRBJ2-7
CDR3 length: 15

CDR3 protein: CAWSVSYSNQPQHF
CDR3 DNA: TGTGCCTGGAGTGTGTCTTATAGCAATCAGCCCCAGCATTTT
V gene: TRBV30
clone size: many
D gene: -
J gene: TRBJ1-5
CDR3 length: 14

CDR3 protein: CASSMDGSSGNTIYF
CDR3 DNA: TGTGCCAGTAGTATGGACGGGAGCTCTGGAAACACCATATATTTT
V gene: TRBV19
clone size: -
D gene: -
J gene: TRBJ1-3
CDR3 length: 15

CDR3 protein: CASSSRQGSFYNSPLHF
CDR3 DNA: TGTGCCAGCAGCTCCCGACAGGGATCGTTCTATAATTCACCCCTCCACTTT
V gene: TRBV7-2
clone size: -
D gene: TRBD1
J gene: TRBJ1-6
CDR3 length: 17

CDR3 protein: CAISEEDYEQYF
CDR3 DNA: TGTGCCATCAGTGAGGAGGACTACGAGCAGTACTTC
V gene: TRBV10-3
clone size: -
D gene: -
J gene: TRBJ2-7
CDR3 length: 12

CDR3 protein: CASSLALAGYEQYF
CDR3 DNA: TGTGCCAGTAGTCTAGCCTTAGCCGGCTACGAGCAGTACTTC
V gene: TRBV19
clone size: -
D gene: -
J gene: TRBJ2-7
CDR3 length: 14

CDR3 protein: CASSGAGTGTTDTQYF
CDR3 DNA: TGTGCCAGCAGCGGCGCCGGGACAGGTACCACAGATACGCAGTATTTT
V gene: TRBV9
clone size: -
D gene: TRBD1
J gene: TRBJ2-3
CDR3 length: 16

CDR3 protein: CASSQGTLRGGHEQFF
CDR3 DNA: TGCGCCAGCAGCCAAGGTACCCTCCGTGGGGGCCACGAGCAGTTCTTC
V gene: TRBV4-3
clone size: once
D gene: -
J gene: TRBJ2-1
CDR3 length: 16

CDR3 protein: CASTPLGLEKLFF
CDR3 DNA: TGTGCCAGCACCCCTTTGGGGCTTGAAAAACTGTTTTTT
V gene: TRBV2
clone size: -
D gene: -
J gene: TRBJ1-4
CDR3 length: 13

CDR3 protein: CASSETSFSYNEQFF
CDR3 DNA: TGTGCCAGCAGCGAGACTAGCTTCTCCTACAATGAGCAGTTCTTC
V gene: TRBV5-6
clone size: once
D gene: TRBD2
J gene: TRBJ2-1
CDR3 length: 15

CDR3 protein: CASSPSRVGNTIYF
CDR3 DNA: TGTGCCAGCAGCCCCTCTCGGGTCGGAAACACCATATATTTT
V gene: TRBV6-5
clone size: -
D gene: -
J gene: TRBJ1-3
CDR3 length: 14

CDR3 protein: CASSLAARNTGELFF
CDR3 DNA: TGTGCCAGCAGCCTAGCGGCCCGGAACACCGGGGAGCTGTTTTTT
V gene: TRBV5-4
clone size: -
D gene: TRBD2
J gene: TRBJ2-2
CDR3 length: 15

CDR3 protein: CASSLGAGPYEQYF
CDR3 DNA: TGTGCCAGCAGCTTAGGAGCGGGACCCTACGAGCAGTACTTC
V gene: TRBV7-9
clone size: -
D gene: TRBD2
J gene: TRBJ2-7
CDR3 length: 14

CDR3 protein: CASSLIARAGGNQPQHF
CDR3 DNA: TGTGCCAGCAGCTTGATAGCAAGGGCCGGGGGGAATCAGCCCCAGCATTTT
V gene: TRBV7-8
clone size: -
D gene: -
J gene: TRBJ1-5
CDR3 length: 17

CDR3 protein: CASSLGGLITDTQYF
CDR3 DNA: TGCGCCAGCAGCTTGGGAGGACTTATCACAGATACGCAGTATTTT
V gene: TRBV5-1
clone size: -
D gene: -
J gene: TRBJ2-3
CDR3 length: 15

CDR3 protein: CASSLGSLLGYTF
CDR3 DNA: TGTGCCAGCAGCTTAGGGAGCCTACTAGGCTACACCTTC
V gene: TRBV7-2
clone size: -
D gene: -
J gene: TRBJ1-2
CDR3 length: 13

CDR3 protein: CASSGGSGGELFF
CDR3 DNA: TGTGCCAGCAGTGGAGGGTCGGGAGGGGAGCTGTTTTTT
V gene: TRBV2
clone size: -
D gene: -
J gene: TRBJ2-2
CDR3 length: 13

CDR3 protein: CASSVIGSGGKEQFF
CDR3 DNA: TGTGCCAGCAGCGTAATAGGTAGCGGGGGGAAAGAGCAGTTCTTC
V gene: TRBV9
clone size: -
D gene: TRBD2
J gene: TRBJ2-1
CDR3 length: 15

CDR3 protein: CASSTTGTNTQYF
CDR3 DNA: TGTGCCAGCAGCACTACAGGGACGAATACGCAGTATTTT
V gene: TRBV9
clone size: -
D gene: -
J gene: TRBJ2-3
CDR3 length: 13

CDR3 protein: CASSQDLSGRRDEQYF
CDR3 DNA: TGTGCCAGCAGCCAAGATCTTAGCGGGAGGCGGGACGAGCAGTACTTC
V gene: TRBV4-2
clone size: -
D gene: TRBD2
J gene: TRBJ2-7
CDR3 length: 16

CDR3 protein: CASSQWTGKGYTF
CDR3 DNA: TGTGCCAGCAGCCAATGGACAGGGAAGGGCTACACCTTC
V gene: TRBV14
clone size: -
D gene: TRBD1
J gene: TRBJ1-2
CDR3 length: 13

CDR3 protein: CASSSGQRVYNEQFF
CDR3 DNA: TGTGCCAGCAGTTCTGGCCAGCGGGTTTACAATGAGCAGTTCTTC
V gene: TRBV28
clone size: -
D gene: -
J gene: TRBJ2-1
CDR3 length: 15

CDR3 protein: CASSPRREMDNEQFF
CDR3 DNA: TGTGCCAGCTCACCACGACGGGAGATGGACAATGAGCAGTTCTTC
V gene: TRBV18
clone size: -
D gene: -
J gene: TRBJ2-1
CDR3 length: 15

CDR3 protein: CASSLVAGVSYEQYF
CDR3 DNA: TGTGCCAGCAGCTTGGTAGCGGGGGTTTCCTACGAGCAGTACTTC
V gene: TRBV5-8
clone size: once
D gene: TRBD2
J gene: TRBJ2-7
CDR3 length: 15

CDR3 protein: CASSQTGDTGELFF
CDR3 DNA: TGCGCCAGCAGCCAAACAGGGGACACCGGGGAGCTGTTTTTT
V gene: TRBV4-1
clone size: -
D gene: TRBD1
J gene: TRBJ2-2
CDR3 length: 14

CDR3 protein: CASSLTSGGSGELFF
CDR3 DNA: TGTGCCAGCAGCTTAACTAGCGGGGGATCCGGGGAGCTGTTTTTT
V gene: TRBV7-3
clone size: -
D gene: TRBD2
J gene: TRBJ2-2
CDR3 length: 15

CDR3 protein: CASSRSGYNEQFF
CDR3 DNA: TGCGCCAGCAGCCGTAGCGGGTACAATGAGCAGTTCTTC
V gene: TRBV4-3
clone size: -
D gene: TRBD2
J gene: TRBJ2-1
CDR3 length: 13

CDR3 protein: CASSLHLTGQGLGGEQFF
CDR3 DNA: TGTGCCAGCAGTTTGCATCTAACGGGACAGGGCCTTGGTGGTGAGCAGTTCTTC
V gene: TRBV28
clone size: few
D gene: TRBD1
J gene: TRBJ2-1
CDR3 length: 18

CDR3 protein: CASIRGSGGYNEQFF
CDR3 DNA: TGTGCCAGCATTCGTGGTAGCGGGGGATACAATGAGCAGTTCTTC
V gene: TRBV2
clone size: -
D gene: TRBD2
J gene: TRBJ2-1
CDR3 length: 15

CDR3 protein: CASRTGPTGELFF
CDR3 DNA: TGTGCCAGTAGAACAGGGCCCACCGGGGAGCTGTTTTTT
V gene: TRBV19
clone size: -
D gene: -
J gene: TRBJ2-2
CDR3 length: 13

CDR3 protein: CASSTNRGSGWNEQFF
CDR3 DNA: TGCGCCAGCAGCACCAACAGGGGATCCGGGTGGAATGAGCAGTTCTTC
V gene: TRBV5-1
clone size: -
D gene: TRBD1
J gene: TRBJ2-1
CDR3 length: 16

CDR3 protein: CASSDSSANTGELFF
CDR3 DNA: TGTGCCAGCAGTGACTCTAGCGCGAACACCGGGGAGCTGTTTTTT
V gene: TRBV6-4
clone size: many
D gene: -
J gene: TRBJ2-2
CDR3 length: 15

CDR3 protein: CASSLGLAQETQYF
CDR3 DNA: TGTGCCAGCAGCTTAGGGCTAGCCCAAGAGACCCAGTACTTC
V gene: TRBV11-1
clone size: -
D gene: -
J gene: TRBJ2-5
CDR3 length: 14

CDR3 protein: CASSPGGPYNEQFF
CDR3 DNA: TGTGCCAGCAGCCCGGGGGGGCCCTACAATGAGCAGTTCTTC
V gene: TRBV27
clone size: -
D gene: TRBD2
J gene: TRBJ2-1
CDR3 length: 14

CDR3 protein: CASSQEGGYGYTF
CDR3 DNA: TGCGCCAGCAGCCAAGAAGGGGGCTATGGCTACACCTTC
V gene: TRBV4-1
clone size: -
D gene: -
J gene: TRBJ1-2
CDR3 length: 13

CDR3 protein: CASSQPTSEVRAWDSPLHF
CDR3 DNA: TGTGCCAGCAGCCAGCCGACGTCGGAGGTTCGTGCGTGGGATTCACCCCTCCACTTT
V gene: TRBV3-1/TRBV3-2
clone size: few
D gene: -
J gene: TRBJ1-6
CDR3 length: 19

CDR3 protein: CASSLDRVSSGANVLTF
CDR3 DNA: TGTGCCAGCAGCTTAGACAGGGTATCGTCTGGGGCCAACGTCCTGACTTTC
V gene: TRBV7-2
clone size: -
D gene: -
J gene: TRBJ2-6
CDR3 length: 17

CDR3 protein: CASSNGVEQFF
CDR3 DNA: TGTGCCAGCAGCAACGGGGTTGAGCAGTTCTTC
V gene: TRBV7-3
clone size: -
D gene: -
J gene: TRBJ2-1
CDR3 length: 11

CDR3 protein: CASSPRQGRTEAFF
CDR3 DNA: TGTGCCAGCTCACCACGACAGGGTCGGACTGAAGCTTTCTTT
V gene: TRBV18
clone size: -
D gene: TRBD1
J gene: TRBJ1-1
CDR3 length: 14

CDR3 protein: CASSLQGGIGYTF
CDR3 DNA: TGTGCCAGCAGTTTACAGGGAGGAATAGGCTACACCTTC
V gene: TRBV28
clone size: -
D gene: -
J gene: TRBJ1-2
CDR3 length: 13

CDR3 protein: CSVVLADLYEQYF
CDR3 DNA: TGCAGCGTTGTTCTAGCGGACCTCTACGAGCAGTACTTC
V gene: TRBV29-1
clone size: -
D gene: TRBD2
J gene: TRBJ2-7
CDR3 length: 13

CDR3 protein: CASSRDLAEETQYF
CDR3 DNA: TGCGCCAGCAGCCGCGATCTAGCAGAAGAGACCCAGTACTTC
V gene: TRBV5-1
clone size: -
D gene: -
J gene: TRBJ2-5
CDR3 length: 14

CDR3 protein: CASSPGTGGRETQYF
CDR3 DNA: TGCGCCAGCAGCCCCGGGACAGGGGGAAGGGAGACCCAGTACTTC
V gene: TRBV4-3
clone size: -
D gene: TRBD1
J gene: TRBJ2-5
CDR3 length: 15

CDR3 protein: CASSLQGQYSYEQYF
CDR3 DNA: TGCGCCAGCAGCTTACAGGGGCAATACTCCTACGAGCAGTACTTC
V gene: TRBV5-1
clone size: -
D gene: TRBD1
J gene: TRBJ2-7
CDR3 length: 15

CDR3 protein: CASSNSGLTEAFF
CDR3 DNA: TGTGCCAGTAGTAATTCAGGGCTGACTGAAGCTTTCTTT
V gene: TRBV19
clone size: few
D gene: -
J gene: TRBJ1-1
CDR3 length: 13

CDR3 protein: CASSFQGSNEQFF
CDR3 DNA: TGTGCCAGCAGCTTCCAGGGGAGCAATGAGCAGTTCTTC
V gene: TRBV11-3
clone size: -
D gene: -
J gene: TRBJ2-1
CDR3 length: 13